The 32 T cell receptor beta chains listed next were all sequenced from one sample in a study of blood T cell repertoires in COVID-19. The assay was immunoSEQ multiplex PCR, and TCRdb's table has in-frame clones only and misses some. This table holds roughly 170,000 clones, around four fifths found once. The sequencing sample was made of PBMCs or T cells enriched from blood (not recorded which). Receptors were obtained from a woman aged 45-59 years who had recovered from COVID-19.

The V and J genes are TRBV29-1 and TRBJ1-1, with TRBD1 identical over 9 bases. CDR3 length equals 14 residues. V lost 7 bases to trimming and J lost 5 bases; unmatched junction nucleotides: 11. The germline V gene has CDR1 SQVTM and CDR2 ANQGSEA. CDR3 DNA: TGCAGCGGTGAGGCGGGGACAGGGTGGACTGAAGCTTTCTTT. As protein: CSGEAGTGWTEAFF. The full variable domain, its missing parts supplied by reference TRBV29-1 and TRBJ1-1, is SAVISQKPSRDICQRGTSLTIQCQVDSQVTMMFWYRQQPGQSLTLIATANQGSEATYESGFVIDKFPISRPNLTFSTLTVSNMSPEDSSIYLCSGEAGTGWTEAFFGQGTRLTVV.

The CDR3 loop is CASSLGFIYNEQFF. The CDR3 coding sequence is TGTGCCAGCAGCTTAGGTTTCATCTACAATGAGCAGTTCTTC. The chain is built from TRBV7-2 and TRBJ2-1; unclear D gene. The V gene lost 1 base and the J gene lost 3 bases, with 7 bases spanning the gap. This CDR3 has 14 amino acids. Germline loops: CDR1 SGHTA, CDR2 FQGNSA.

The DNA for the CDR3 is TGCACCAGCAGCCAAGAAGCCCCCCAGGACGAGCAGTACTTC. Protein sequence: CTSSQEAPQDEQYF. The chain combines TRBV1 with TRBJ2-7; the DNA was not used to check the table's D call, TRBD1. TRBV1 has pseudogene status. This CDR3 contains 14 residues.

This chain links TRBV27 with TRBJ2-1; 8 nucleotides agree with TRBD1. V lost 6 bases and J lost 4; bases outside the gene matches: 8. Germline loops: CDR1 MNHEY, CDR2 SMNVEV (reference sequence). This CDR3 contains 15 residues. In DNA, the CDR3 is TGTGCCAGCAGATCTACCGGGACAGGTTACAATGAGCAGTTCTTC. Protein product: CASRSTGTGYNEQFF.

This clone was counted ten times or more. The chain recombines TRBV3-1 (or the pseudogene TRBV3-2) with TRBJ1-1; no clear D gene. The CDR3 is made up of 16 amino acids. With 6 bases removed from V and 3 bases from J, the gap between germline ends came to 20 bases. CDR1 and CDR2 (germline): LGHDT, YNNKEL (reference sequence). The CDR3 nucleotides read TGTGCCAGCAGGGCGGAGCTCGCAAATTGGGACACTGAAGCTTTCTTT. As protein: CASRAELANWDTEAFF.

The chain carries TRBV18 and TRBJ2-1; 8 bases map to TRBD2. Germline V CDR1 and CDR2: KGHSH, LQKENI. CDR3 length: 15 amino acids. The V gene end was trimmed by 5 bases and the J gene end by 9 bases; junction bases not matched to a gene: 12. This chain's CDR3 is CASSSSGTRGFEQFF. CDR3 in DNA: TGTGCCAGCTCATCCTCCGGGACTAGAGGCTTTGAGCAGTTCTTC.

This chain connects TRBV2 to TRBJ2-5, with TRBD2 as a possible D gene (5 bases). Trimming took 4 bases from V and 5 from J, leaving 11 bases between them. The CDR3 has 13 amino acids. Germline CDR1 SNHLY, CDR2 FYNNEI. CDR3 loop: CASSVEGEETQYF. DNA for the CDR3: TGTGCCAGCAGTGTTGAGGGTGAGGAGACCCAGTACTTC.

The chain couples TRBV5-1 to TRBJ2-3, with a possible D match to TRBD1 (5 bases). Germline loops: CDR1 SGHRS, CDR2 YFSETQ. The CDR3 extends over 15 amino acids. The ends were cut back, 2 bases at V and 3 bases at J, with 13 bases in the middle. The CDR3 loop reads CASSFRVRATDTQYF. CDR3 in DNA: TGCGCCAGCAGCTTCCGGGTCAGGGCGACAGATACGCAGTATTTT.

V and J are TRBV5-8 and TRBJ2-1, with TRBD1 identical over 8 bases. The V gene's germline CDR1 is SGHTS and CDR2 YDEGEE. V gave up 4 bases and J gave up 5 bases; unmatched junction bases: 11. The CDR3 spans 16 residues. This chain's CDR3 is CASSRYGQGRNNEQFF. In nucleotides, the CDR3 is TGTGCCAGCAGCCGATACGGACAGGGTCGGAACAATGAGCAGTTCTTC.

The V gene is TRBV19, the J gene TRBJ2-1; 11 bases map to TRBD1. V shed 5 bases and J 7 bases; nucleotides not matched to a gene: 7. CDR3 length: 15 residues. Germline V gene data show CDR1 as LNHDA and CDR2 as SQIVND (reference sequence). The CDR3 here is CASSPDRGRENEQFF. CDR3 bases: TGTGCCAGTAGTCCGGACAGGGGGCGCGAAAATGAGCAGTTCTTC.

This rearrangement joins TRBV12-3 or TRBV12-4 to TRBJ1-1; the D gene is possibly TRBD1 (6 bases). V gave up 5 bases and J gave up 1 base, with 8 bases separating them. This CDR3 contains 13 residues. CDR3 DNA sequence: TGTGCCAGCAGTGCACAGGGGAACACTGAAGCTTTCTTT. Translated: CASSAQGNTEAFF.

The chain uses TRBV9 and TRBJ1-3; 9 nucleotides match TRBD1. Germline V gene sequence: CDR1 SGDLS, CDR2 YYNGEE. V trimming: 3 bases; J trimming: 4 bases; junction bases outside the gene matches: 2. The CDR3 length is 14 residues. CDR3 region: CASSAGQGGNTIYF. DNA of the CDR3: TGTGCCAGCAGCGCTGGACAGGGGGGAAACACCATATATTTT.

J is TRBJ2-1 and V is TRBV11-3; D is undetermined. The V end was cut by 1 base, the J end by 6 bases, with 7 bases between. The CDR3 is 13 residues long. The germline gives CDR1 SGHNT, CDR2 YENEEA. CDR3 protein: CASSLGERNEQFF. The CDR3 nucleotides are TGTGCCAGCAGCTTAGGCGAGCGCAATGAGCAGTTCTTC.

The genes are TRBV3-1 (or the pseudogene TRBV3-2) and TRBJ2-7; TRBD1 might be the D (6 bases). V was trimmed by 2 bases and J by 3 bases, leaving 8 bases between them. The V gene's germline CDR1 is LGHDT and CDR2 YNNKEL (reference sequence). This CDR3 has 13 residues. CDR3 loop: CASSQLGGYEQYF. DNA for the CDR3: TGTGCCAGCAGCCAACTAGGGGGCTACGAGCAGTACTTC.

The chain links TRBV3-1 (or the pseudogene TRBV3-2) to TRBJ2-3, with D perhaps TRBD1 (5 bases). V was trimmed by 1 base and J by 6 bases, leaving 14 bases between them. This CDR3 region has 15 residues. CDR1 and CDR2 from the germline V gene are LGHDT and YNNKEL (reference sequence). The CDR3 sequence: CASSQGMGRVDTQYF. Here the CDR3 DNA reads TGTGCCAGCAGCCAAGGCATGGGGCGCGTGGATACGCAGTATTTT.

The genes are TRBV19 and TRBJ2-7; TRBD1 matches 8 bases. The CDR3 consists of 15 residues. Losses at the gene ends were 4 bases for V and 0 bases for J; bases not matched to a gene: 5. The germline CDR1 and CDR2 sequences are LNHDA and SQIVND (reference sequence). CDR3 in amino acids: CASSTTGGDSYEQYF. The CDR3 nucleotides read TGTGCCAGTAGTACCACAGGGGGTGACTCCTACGAGCAGTACTTC.

The V and J genes are TRBV5-1 and TRBJ2-7; TRBD2 matches at 9 bases. J lost 0 bases, V lost 5 bases, and 18 bases had no gene match. The CDR3 contains 19 residues. Germline V gives CDR1 SGHRS, CDR2 YFSETQ. CDR3 in DNA: TGCGCCAGCAGATCCTGGGGCGGGAGGGACGTCAGGAGCTCCTACGAGCAGTACTTC. Protein product: CASRSWGGRDVRSSYEQYF.

This rearrangement joins TRBV25-1 to TRBJ2-1; 13 bases map to TRBD2. V trimming: 8 bases; J trimming: 6 bases; junction bases outside the gene matches: 1. CDR1 is MGHDK and CDR2 is SYGVNS in the germline V gene. The CDR3 runs to 13 residues. CDR3 residues: CASRLAGGNEQFF. The DNA for the CDR3 is TGTGCCAGCCGACTAGCGGGAGGCAATGAGCAGTTCTTC.

This chain uses TRBV27 with TRBJ1-5; unclear D gene. Germline CDR1 is MNHEY and CDR2 is SMNVEV (reference sequence). V lost 3 bases and J lost 6, with 9 bases in between. The CDR3 totals 13 residues. The CDR3 reads CASSFGGRQPQHF. The CDR3 nucleotides read TGTGCCAGCAGTTTTGGAGGGCGTCAGCCCCAGCATTTT.

The chain carries TRBV5-1 and TRBJ2-3; 9 nucleotides align to TRBD2. The CDR3 is made up of 18 amino acids. The junction had 13 bases not matched to a gene; V was cut back by 2 bases and J by 3 bases. Germline CDR1 and CDR2: SGHRS and YFSETQ. Written as DNA, the CDR3 is TGCGCCAGCAGCTTAGGTGTGCTGGGGACTAGCATGACAGATACGCAGTATTTT. As protein: CASSLGVLGTSMTDTQYF.

Written as DNA, the CDR3 is TGTGCCATCAGTGCGGGACAGGCTTACTACACCTTC. Protein: CAISAGQAYYTF. This sequence joins TRBV10-3 and TRBJ1-2; 8 bases map to TRBD1. The CDR3 covers 12 residues. Germline-derived CDR1 and CDR2 are ENHRY and SYGVKD. The V gene end was trimmed by 4 bases and the J gene end by 10 bases; junction bases not matched to a gene: 5.

This rearrangement joins TRBV7-9 to TRBJ2-2; D is possibly TRBD1 (5 bases). V lost 2 bases, J lost 8 bases, and 12 bases lay in between. The CDR3 has 14 amino acids. From germline, CDR1 is SEHNR and CDR2 FQNEAQ (reference sequence). The CDR3 spells CASSLIGAGGELFF. The CDR3 DNA follows: TGTGCCAGCAGCTTAATTGGAGCAGGGGGGGAGCTGTTTTTT.

The chain carries TRBV10-3 and TRBJ2-7; 8 nucleotides match TRBD2. V lost 4 bases, J lost 6 bases, and 17 bases stayed unmatched. The CDR3 consists of 17 residues. Germline V CDR1 and CDR2: ENHRY, SYGVKD. CDR3: CAISAARGTGGLSEQYF. CDR3 bases: TGTGCCATCAGTGCGGCGAGGGGAACGGGAGGGCTAAGCGAGCAGTACTTC.

The chain links TRBV18 to TRBJ2-2; tentatively, D is TRBD2 (6 bases). Trimming shortened V by 5 bases and J by 7 bases, and 17 bases separated the two germline ends. Germline lookup yields CDR1 KGHSH and CDR2 LQKENI. CDR3 length: 15 residues. The CDR3: CASSSPGGAVGELFF. The CDR3 coding sequence is TGTGCCAGCTCATCCCCGGGCGGGGCTGTCGGGGAGCTGTTTTTT. Based on the CDR3 plus reference TRBV18 and TRBJ2-2, the full variable domain is NAGVMQNPRHLVRRRGQEARLRCSPMKGHSHVYWYRQLPEEGLKFMVYLQKENIIDESGMPKERFSAEFPKEGPSILRIQQVVRGDSAAYFCASSSPGGAVGELFFGEGSRLTVL.

In DNA form, the CDR3 reads TGTGCCAGCAGCCCGGGACTACCGAACACCGGGGAGCTGTTTTTT. This encodes CASSPGLPNTGELFF. The chain links TRBV11-2 to TRBJ2-2; 7 nucleotides agree with TRBD2. Germline V lookup: CDR1 SGHAT, CDR2 FQNNGV. The CDR3 totals 15 residues. Trimming removed 5 bases from V and 0 bases from J; junction bases left unmatched: 3.

The chain couples TRBV2 to TRBJ1-5, with 8 positions matching TRBD1. V lost 5 bases to trimming and J lost 7 bases; unmatched junction nucleotides: 4. The CDR3 runs 13 residues. Germline V gene sequence: CDR1 SNHLY, CDR2 FYNNEI. The CDR3 DNA sequence: TGTGCCAGCAGTTGGACAGGGAAACAGCCCCAGCATTTT. It is translated as CASSWTGKQPQHF. Combining the CDR3 with reference TRBV2 and TRBJ1-5 gives the whole variable domain EPEVTQTPSHQVTQMGQEVILRCVPISNHLYFYWYRQILGQKVEFLVSFYNNEISEKSEIFDDQFSVERPDGSNFTLKIRSTKLEDSAMYFCASSWTGKQPQHFGDGTRLSIL.

The table lists this clone with a few counts. A junction end diverges from the germline sequence, so it may reflect a read error. J is TRBJ1-6 and V is TRBV6-5; D gene ambiguous. Germline-derived CDR1 and CDR2 are MNHEY and SVGAGI. The CDR3 loop spans 14 amino acids. The CDR3 protein is CASSGGRYDSPLHF. The DNA for the CDR3 is TGTGCCAGCAGCGGAGGGCGCTATGATTCACCCCTCCACTTT.

The chain uses TRBV19 and TRBJ2-3, with 8 bases identical to TRBD1. The CDR3 contains 16 residues. Germline V lookup: CDR1 LNHDA, CDR2 SQIVND (reference sequence). The V gene end was trimmed by 5 bases and the J gene end by 2 bases; junction bases not matched to a gene: 9. Here the CDR3 DNA reads TGTGCCAGTAGTCCAGGGGGCTCGACCTTCACAGATACGCAGTATTTT. As protein: CASSPGGSTFTDTQYF.

The chain carries TRBV28 and TRBJ2-1, with D uncertain. The CDR3 is 13 residues long. Germline loops: CDR1 MDHEN, CDR2 SYDVKM. Trimming pared 4 bases from V and 10 bases from J, leaving 14 bases between. CDR3 region: CASSSTLSPEQFF. The CDR3 nucleotides read TGTGCCAGCAGTTCGACTTTGAGTCCGGAGCAGTTCTTC.

The chain links TRBV11-2 to TRBJ2-1; D might be TRBD2 (5 bases). This CDR3 comprises 16 residues. The germline CDR1 and CDR2 sequences are SGHAT and FQNNGV. V dropped 5 bases and J dropped 3 bases, with 17 bases sitting between them. The CDR3 sequence is CASSPGYQRDYNEQFF. As DNA, the CDR3 is TGTGCCAGCAGCCCCGGATATCAACGGGACTACAATGAGCAGTTCTTC.

The rearrangement uses TRBV4-1 and TRBJ2-7; 10 nucleotides agree with TRBD2. The CDR3 spans 16 residues. The germline V gene encodes CDR1 MGHRA and CDR2 YSYEKL. V trimming: 1 base; J trimming: 0 bases; junction bases outside the gene matches: 3. CDR3 in amino acids: CASSQGTSGRSYEQYF. In nucleotides, the CDR3 is TGCGCCAGCAGCCAAGGGACTAGCGGCCGCTCCTACGAGCAGTACTTC.

The chain uses TRBV28 and TRBJ2-1, with 9 bases aligning to TRBD1. CDR1 and CDR2 from the germline V gene are MDHEN and SYDVKM. V trimming: 6 bases; J trimming: 7 bases; junction bases outside the gene matches: 19. The CDR3 totals 18 residues. This chain's CDR3 is CASRLEGQGSSRLNEQFF. CDR3 nucleotides: TGTGCCAGCAGGTTAGAGGGACAGGGCTCCTCTCGCCTAAATGAGCAGTTCTTC.